These 18 T cell receptor beta chains came from one sample sequenced in a study of T-cell reconstitution after alpha-beta-depleted transplantation in children. Regarding the study as a whole: Counts and diversity of T cells one year after transplant came mostly from newly produced T cells.

These receptors have no known antigen. Preparation of the TCRbeta library involved a method that used unique molecular identifiers. TCRdb redid the calling of the PCR reads with MiXCR, one entry per CDR3 protein. The data hold approximately 300,000 distinct CDR3 sequences, with nearly 8% observed a single time. The sequenced sample was peripheral blood, obtained 360 days after TCRalphabeta/CD19-depleted stem cell transplant. The receptors derive from a female patient between 2 and 15 years old who had a stem cell transplant for Fanconi anemia, so the T cells may come from the graft donor.

The chain is built from TRBV9 and TRBJ2-1; TRBD1 is a possible D gene (6 bases). Germline V gene sequence: CDR1 SGDLS, CDR2 YYNGEE. The CDR3 spans 13 residues. V was clipped by 4 bases and J by 8 bases, with 13 bases between them. The CDR3 coding sequence is TGTGCCAGCAGCCTCACAGGGACCCATGAGCAGTTCTTC. The encoded protein is CASSLTGTHEQFF.

This clonotype showed up many times. V usage is TRBV4-2 and J usage is TRBJ2-3; TRBD2 is a possible D gene (5 bases). This CDR3 has 14 amino acids. V was clipped by 1 base and J by 4 bases, with 9 bases between them. Germline V gives CDR1 LGHNA, CDR2 YNFKEQ. This CDR3 reads CASSQGGSPDTQYF. As DNA, the CDR3 is TGTGCCAGCAGCCAAGGCGGGTCGCCAGATACGCAGTATTTT.

This clonotype was observed at least ten times. The V and J genes are TRBV20-1 and TRBJ1-3; no definite D call. CDR1 DFQATT and CDR2 SNEGSKA come from the germline V gene (reference sequence). Trimming shortened V by 4 bases and J by 1 base, and 8 bases separated the two germline ends. The CDR3 consists of 13 residues. DNA for the CDR3: TGCAGTGCTAAACTAGCATCTGGAAACACCATATATTTT. It encodes CSAKLASGNTIYF.

At least ten counts were recorded for this clonotype. The V gene is TRBV20-1, the J gene TRBJ2-1; TRBD2 matches 8 bases. CDR1 is DFQATT, CDR2 SNEGSKA, per germline (reference sequence). The CDR3 runs to 14 residues. Trimming took 0 bases from V and 4 from J; bases not matched to a gene: 2. The CDR3, as DNA: TGCAGTGCTAGAGATACGGGGGGGTACAATGAGCAGTTCTTC. This sequence encodes CSARDTGGYNEQFF.

This clonotype was found many times. The gene calls are TRBV20-1 and TRBJ1-6; 8 positions match TRBD1. The CDR3 spans 16 residues. V was clipped by 2 bases and J by 4 bases; unmatched bases: 7. Germline CDR1 DFQATT, CDR2 SNEGSKA (reference sequence). The CDR3 sequence: CSARIGQGLYNSPLHF. CDR3 nucleotide sequence: TGCAGTGCTAGAATAGGACAGGGTCTTTATAATTCACCCCTCCACTTT.

The V gene is TRBV15, the J gene TRBJ2-7, with TRBD2 matching over 8 bases. CDR3 length: 13 residues. Germline CDR1 reads LNHNV; CDR2 reads YYDKDF (reference sequence). The CDR3 reads CATSRDLGRALMV. Here the CDR3 DNA reads TGTGCCACCAGCAGAGATCTCGGGAGGGCCTTGATGGTC.

The rearrangement joins TRBV3-1 to TRBJ2-1; the D gene is possibly TRBD1 (6 bases). V lost 4 bases to trimming and J lost 2 bases, with 21 bases between them. The CDR3 is 18 residues long. The germline gives CDR1 LGHDT, CDR2 YNNKEL (reference sequence). Here the CDR3 reads CASSLQGPLVRAYNEQFF. For the CDR3, the DNA is TGTGCCAGCAGCCTACAGGGACCTCTAGTAAGGGCCTACAATGAGCAGTTCTTC.

This chain uses TRBV27 with TRBJ2-3; D unclear. Per the germline V gene, CDR1 is MNHEY and CDR2 is SMNVEV (reference sequence). V was pared by 2 bases and J by 2 bases, with 11 bases between. The CDR3 is 15 residues long. CDR3 nucleotides: TGTGCCAGCAGTTTAGTACAATCCGTCACAGATACGCAGTATTTT. It specifies CASSLVQSVTDTQYF.

This clonotype was seen repeatedly, ten times or more. V usage is TRBV2 and J usage is TRBJ2-1, with D possibly TRBD2 on 5 matching bases. From germline, CDR1 is SNHLY and CDR2 FYNNEI. The CDR3 has 15 residues. V was trimmed by 6 bases and J by 0 bases, leaving 12 bases between them. CDR3 DNA: TGTGCCAGCAGCGGGTTGGGGAGCTCCTACAATGAGCAGTTCTTC. It translates to CASSGLGSSYNEQFF.

This clonotype was counted only a few times. The gene calls are TRBV7-8 and TRBJ2-1, with 7 positions matching TRBD2. The ends lost 8 bases at V and 6 bases at J; junction bases unmatched: 7. CDR1 is SGHVS and CDR2 is FQNEAQ in the germline V gene. The CDR3 has 13 residues. Here the CDR3 DNA reads TGTGCCAGCCGACTAGCAGACCGCAATGAGCAGTTCTTC. It is translated as CASRLADRNEQFF.

The J gene is TRBJ1-2, the V gene TRBV11-1, with 7 nucleotides matching TRBD1. This CDR3 has 18 amino acids. Germline V lookup: CDR1 SGHAT, CDR2 FQDESV (reference sequence). V lost 4 bases to trimming and J lost 0 bases; unmatched junction nucleotides: 14. The CDR3 loop reads CASSSQGGAIEANYGYTF. CDR3 bases: TGTGCCAGCAGCTCCCAGGGGGGGGCTATCGAAGCTAACTATGGCTACACCTTC.

This clonotype has ten or more counts. CDR3 amino acids: CSVGDSYGYTF. CDR3 in DNA: TGCAGCGTGGGGGACAGCTATGGCTACACCTTC. The J gene is TRBJ1-2, the V gene TRBV29-1; 7 bases map to TRBD1. V was clipped by 6 bases and J by 4 bases; unmatched bases: 2. CDR1 is SQVTM and CDR2 is ANQGSEA in the germline V gene. This CDR3 is built from 11 residues.

This clonotype occurred many times. The genes are TRBV20-1 and TRBJ2-6; perhaps D is TRBD1 or TRBD2 (5 bases each). Germline CDR1 is DFQATT and CDR2 is SNEGSKA (reference sequence). Trimming left V 3 bases short and J 0 bases short, with 15 bases between. This CDR3 has 17 residues. The CDR3 nucleotides read TGCAGTGCTAGGATCGGGACGGGTGGCTCTGGGGCCAACGTCCTGACTTTC. This sequence encodes CSARIGTGGSGANVLTF.

The chain uses TRBV4-3 and TRBJ1-2; weak D call: TRBD1 (5 bases). The CDR3 is made up of 16 amino acids. The germline V gene has CDR1 LGHNA and CDR2 YSLEER. V lost 4 bases and J 4 bases, leaving 19 bases between the germline ends. CDR3 amino acids: CASSPLDLGTSYGYTF. DNA for the CDR3: TGCGCCAGCAGCCCGCTGGACCTGGGGACCTCCTATGGCTACACCTTC.

This clonotype was seen more than once but under ten times. The rearrangement links TRBV5-1 to TRBJ2-7; either TRBD1 or TRBD2 may supply D (6 bases each). This CDR3 region has 15 residues. V was clipped by 0 bases and J by 1 base, with 11 bases between them. Germline V CDR1 and CDR2: SGHRS, YFSETQ. CDR3 amino acids: CASSLVGGGSYEQYF. In nucleotides, the CDR3 is TGCGCCAGCAGCTTGGTAGGAGGGGGATCCTACGAGCAGTACTTC.

This clonotype was recorded at least ten times. The J gene is TRBJ2-2, the V gene TRBV4-2; D is unclear. Germline V lookup: CDR1 LGHNA, CDR2 YNFKEQ. The CDR3 length is 14 residues. V lost 0 bases and J lost 6, with 8 bases in between. In DNA, the CDR3 is TGTGCCAGCAGCCAAGATCGTTGGCCCGGGGAGCTGTTTTTT. Translating it yields CASSQDRWPGELFF.

This clonotype came up many times. The chain is built from TRBV4-2 and TRBJ2-3, with a possible D match to TRBD2 (5 bases). The ends were cut back, 2 bases at V and 4 bases at J, with 13 bases in the middle. The germline CDR1 and CDR2 sequences are LGHNA and YNFKEQ. The CDR3 has 15 amino acids. The CDR3 sequence is CASSQRRASPDTQYF. In nucleotides, the CDR3 is TGTGCCAGCAGCCAACGTAGGGCTAGCCCAGATACGCAGTATTTT.

This chain links TRBV7-2 with TRBJ1-2; D unclear. The germline V gene has CDR1 SGHTA and CDR2 FQGNSA. CDR3 length: 13 residues. The V gene lost 4 bases and the J gene lost 4 bases, with 10 bases spanning the gap. CDR3 nucleotide sequence: TGTGCCAGCAGCTCTGAAGAAGTCTATGGCTACACCTTC. This encodes CASSSEEVYGYTF. The variable domain in full, with the rest retrieved from reference TRBV7-2 and TRBJ1-2, is GAGVSQSPSNKVTEKGKDVELRCDPISGHTALYWYRQSLGQGLEFLIYFQGNSAPDKSGLPSDRFSAERTGGSVSTLTIQRTQQEDSAVYLCASSSEEVYGYTFGSGTRLTVV.